This T cell receptor beta chain originates from a study of blood T cells in healthy people across ages. Whole-study results and caveats: CMV status of donors was not determined, possibly confounding expanded clonotype changes.

This CDR3 has 13 residues. The germline gives CDR1 SGHAT, CDR2 FQNNGV. The table lists this clonotype with a few counts. The antigen is not known. PCR was performed a second time for 7 to 11 cycles using a sample-barcoded 5' primer and a J-beta primer mix. TCRdb recomputed calls from the 5' RACE reads with MiXCR, one row per CDR3 protein. The sample yields roughly 1.4 million distinct CDR3 sequences, approximately 63% seen once. The source is a man between 18 and 29 years old in good health. The V call is TRBV11-2, the J call TRBJ2-5; D is possibly TRBD1 or TRBD2 (5 bases each). The DNA end favors TRBJ2-7, so the J call may be wrong. Sequenced input: blood. CDR3 amino acids: CASGDGVSYEQYF. The CDR3 DNA reads as TGTGCCAGCGGGGACGGGGTCTCCTACGAGCAGTACTTC.